The 22 T cell receptor beta chains presented below share a single source sample, sequenced in a study of identical twins (dated by TCRdb to 2016 to 2017). Library preparation employed 5' RACE. The data were produced on an Illumina HiSeq 2000. TCRdb trimmed the raw reads at Q25, called clones with MiXCR and kept productive beta chains. CDR3 protein duplicates are merged, each entry listing the most common genes and DNA. This sample holds around 1.7 million distinct CDR3 sequences; roughly a third were observed only once. The leading ten clones occupy around 0.25% of the sample. The sequenced material came from cord blood. The receptors stem from a newborn girl in good health.

This clonotype was recorded once. Relative to the germline gene, one junction end is altered; a read error may explain this. This chain links TRBV5-1 with TRBJ2-5, with D perhaps matching TRBD1 (5 bases). The CDR3 loop spans 13 amino acids. Germline V gene lookup returns CDR1 SGHRS and CDR2 YFSETQ. The CDR3 spells CASGLDNQETQYF. In DNA form, the CDR3 reads TGCGCCAGCGGCTTGGACAACCAAGAGACCCAGTACTTC.

This chain joins TRBV4-1 and TRBJ2-5; possibly TRBD2 for D (5 bases). The CDR3 is made up of 20 amino acids. The V end lost 0 bases, the J end lost 5 bases, and 28 bases lay between the germline ends. Germline CDR1 is MGHRA and CDR2 is YSYEKL. This CDR3 reads CASSQDRRKRTPETLETQYF. CDR3 DNA sequence: TGCGCCAGCAGCCAAGACCGCCGAAAGCGGACCCCTGAAACACTTGAGACCCAGTACTTC.

The chain combines TRBV25-1 with TRBJ2-3, with 7 bases aligning to TRBD1. The CDR3 sequence is 14 residues long. Per germline, CDR1 MGHDK and CDR2 SYGVNS. V was clipped by 5 bases and J by 5 bases; unmatched bases: 7. In nucleotides, the CDR3 is TGTGCCAGCAGTTGTACAGGGGCAGGAGATACGCAGTATTTT. It codes for CASSCTGAGDTQYF. Supplemented by reference TRBV25-1 and TRBJ2-3, the full variable domain reads EADIYQTPRYLVIGTGKKITLECSQTMGHDKMYWYQQDPGMELHLIHYSYGVNSTEKGDLSSESTVSRIRTEHFPLTLESARPSHTSQYLCASSCTGAGDTQYFGPGTRLTVL.

The chain links TRBV7-2 to TRBJ2-7; D could derive from TRBD1 or TRBD2 (5 bases each). Germline assignment: CDR1 SGHTA and CDR2 FQGNSA. The CDR3 is 15 residues long. Trimming took 4 bases from V and 3 from J, leaving 16 bases between them. The CDR3 spells CASSSGASRVYEQYF. The DNA for the CDR3 is TGTGCCAGCAGCTCCGGGGCTAGTAGGGTCTACGAGCAGTACTTC.

The V and J genes are TRBV13 and TRBJ1-5; D may be TRBD1 (5 bases). Germline V gene lookup returns CDR1 PRHDT and CDR2 FYEKMQ (reference sequence). This CDR3 comprises 13 residues. Trimming stripped 0 bases from V and 7 bases from J, with 7 bases between. The CDR3 protein is CASSLGGTQPQHF. In nucleotides, the CDR3 is TGTGCCAGCAGCTTAGGAGGGACCCAGCCCCAGCATTTT.

The CDR3 nucleotides read TGCAGTGCGTACCTGCGGGGCCACTCCTACAATGAGCAGTTCTTC. Protein sequence: CSAYLRGHSYNEQFF. The V and J genes are TRBV20-1 and TRBJ2-1, with a weak D call TRBD2 (6 bases). Germline-derived CDR1 and CDR2 are DFQATT and SNEGSKA (reference sequence). V gave up 6 bases and J gave up 0 bases, with 15 bases separating them. The CDR3 consists of 15 residues.

Here the CDR3 reads CASSFATNQPQHF. The CDR3 region has the DNA TGTGCCAGCAGCTTTGCCACCAATCAGCCCCAGCATTTT. The chain carries TRBV7-2 and TRBJ1-5; D uncertain. Trimming removed 3 bases at V and 3 bases at J, with 6 bases between. The germline gives CDR1 SGHTA, CDR2 FQGNSA. This CDR3 region has 13 residues. Complete variable domain (other parts from reference TRBV7-2 and TRBJ1-5): GAGVSQSPSNKVTEKGKDVELRCDPISGHTALYWYRQSLGQGLEFLIYFQGNSAPDKSGLPSDRFSAERTGGSVSTLTIQRTQQEDSAVYLCASSFATNQPQHFGDGTRLSIL.

This clonotype was recorded many times. The V and J genes are TRBV29-1 and TRBJ2-3, with TRBD2 as a possible D gene (5 bases). The CDR3 is 15 residues long. CDR1 SQVTM and CDR2 ANQGSEA come from the germline V gene. V was shortened by 2 bases and J by 0 bases, with 12 bases between the two germline ends. The CDR3 sequence is CSVETGSYSTDTQYF. In DNA, the CDR3 is TGCAGCGTTGAAACGGGATCCTATAGCACAGATACGCAGTATTTT.

This chain connects TRBV20-1 to TRBJ2-5; 7 positions agree with TRBD2. The DNA end is a closer match to TRBJ2-7, so the J assignment may be wrong. Germline V gene lookup returns CDR1 DFQATT and CDR2 SNEGSKA (reference sequence). This CDR3 has 14 amino acids. The CDR3 DNA sequence: TGCAGTGCTAGCCTGCGACTAGCTGGGGACGAGCAGTACTTC. This sequence encodes CSASLRLAGDEQYF.

This sequence joins TRBV10-3 and TRBJ2-5, with D unresolved. V dropped 2 bases and J dropped 11 bases, with 15 bases sitting between them. The length of the CDR3 is 13 residues. In germline, CDR1 is ENHRY, CDR2 SYGVKD. The CDR3: CAISEDSRYEQYF. Here the CDR3 DNA reads TGTGCCATCAGTGAGGATAGTCGTTATGAGCAGTACTTC.

This chain uses TRBV11-2 with TRBJ1-1; D gene ambiguous. The CDR3 has 15 residues. Trimming stripped 5 bases from V and 2 bases from J, with 15 bases between. Germline CDR1 SGHAT, CDR2 FQNNGV. In nucleotides, the CDR3 is TGTGCCAGCAGCCCCCTCAGGTCCTTCAACACTGAAGCTTTCTTT. Translating it yields CASSPLRSFNTEAFF. Based on the CDR3 plus reference TRBV11-2 and TRBJ1-1, the full variable domain is EAGVAQSPRYKIIEKRQSVAFWCNPISGHATLYWYQQILGQGPKLLIQFQNNGVVDDSQLPKDRFSAERLKGVDSTLKIQPAKLEDSAVYLCASSPLRSFNTEAFFGQGTRLTVV.

With respect to this clonotype: At one end the junction does not follow the germline gene, possibly because of a read error. The rearrangement joins TRBV20-1 to TRBJ2-1, with a possible D match to TRBD1 (6 bases). The CDR3 is made up of 13 amino acids. The germline CDR1 and CDR2 sequences are DFQATT and SNEGSKA (reference sequence). The CDR3 here is CSAHAGTKNERFF. CDR3 coding DNA: TGCAGTGCTCACGCCGGGACAAAGAATGAGCGGTTCTTC.

This clonotype occurred a few times. The gene calls are TRBV5-1 and TRBJ1-5; D possibly corresponds to TRBD1 (6 bases). This CDR3 is 15 amino acids long. Trimming cost V 0 bases and J 1 base, with 8 bases left between them. Germline V gives CDR1 SGHRS, CDR2 YFSETQ. The CDR3 protein is CASSLVGASNQPQHF. As DNA, the CDR3 is TGCGCCAGCAGCTTGGTGGGGGCGAGCAATCAGCCCCAGCATTTT.

The gene calls are TRBV25-1 and TRBJ1-5; a weak D match, TRBD1 (5 bases). CDR1 MGHDK and CDR2 SYGVNS come from the germline V gene. The length of the CDR3 is 18 residues. V was clipped by 7 bases and J by 4 bases, with 26 bases between them. The CDR3 DNA reads as TGTGCCAGCAAGCCTGGATTCACCCGGGCCAGGGTGAATCAGCCCCAGCATTTT. Translated, it gives CASKPGFTRARVNQPQHF.

This clonotype has a single count. This rearrangement joins TRBV20-1 to TRBJ2-3; 10 bases are a match to TRBD2. CDR1 and CDR2 (germline): DFQATT, SNEGSKA (reference sequence). The CDR3 has 13 residues. The CDR3 DNA reads as TGCAGGCCTAGCGGGAGTTATGCAGATACGCAGTATTTT. It translates to CRPSGSYADTQYF.

CDR3 nucleotide sequence: TGTGCCACCAGTGATTCCGGGGAGTCCAGCACAGATACGCAGTATTTT. This codes for CATSDSGESSTDTQYF. The chain employs TRBV24-1 and TRBJ2-3; D is possibly TRBD2 (5 bases). Germline assignment: CDR1 KGHDR and CDR2 SFDVKD. V lost 2 bases and J 0 bases, leaving 11 bases between the germline ends. This CDR3 is 16 amino acids long.

The gene calls are TRBV5-1 and TRBJ1-6; the D is unclear. The CDR3 totals 13 residues. Germline CDR1 SGHRS, CDR2 YFSETQ. V lost 3 bases, J lost 7 bases, and 8 bases lay in between. CDR3 loop: CASSSATNSPLHF. The CDR3 bases are TGCGCCAGCAGCTCGGCCACAAATTCACCCCTCCACTTT.

The rearrangement joins TRBV20-1 to TRBJ2-3, with D hard to call. Trimming pared 6 bases from V and 5 bases from J, leaving 24 bases between. Germline CDR1 and CDR2: DFQATT and SNEGSKA (reference sequence). The CDR3 extends over 16 amino acids. The CDR3 coding sequence is TGCAGTGCCCCGCGCCCCGGCACTTTCCGGAGAGATACGCAGTATTTT. Amino acid sequence: CSAPRPGTFRRDTQYF.

The chain has TRBV5-6 and TRBJ1-6, with D possibly matching TRBD1 (6 bases). Germline CDR1 is SGHDT and CDR2 is YYEEEE. V gave up 1 base and J gave up 5 bases, with 13 bases separating them. This CDR3 has 16 residues. The CDR3 region is CASSLMGGADNSPLHF. Here the CDR3 DNA reads TGTGCCAGCAGCTTGATGGGGGGGGCGGATAATTCACCCCTCCACTTT.

The rearrangement joins TRBV2 to TRBJ2-7, with D perhaps TRBD1 or TRBD2 (6 bases each). This CDR3 is built from 14 residues. The V gene's germline CDR1 is SNHLY and CDR2 FYNNEI. With 6 bases removed from V and 1 base from J, the gap between germline ends came to 13 bases. CDR3 region: CASSGGASSYEQYF. As DNA, the CDR3 is TGTGCCAGCAGCGGGGGCGCCTCATCCTACGAGCAGTACTTC.

The chain combines TRBV28 with TRBJ2-1, with 8 bases aligning to TRBD2. Germline V CDR1 and CDR2: MDHEN, SYDVKM. With 3 bases clipped from V and 8 bases from J, the junction kept 21 bases outside the gene matches. The CDR3 consists of 19 residues. In nucleotides, the CDR3 is TGTGCCAGCAGTTTGACCTTAGGGCTAGCGGGTTGGACCTTCTATGAGCAGTTCTTC. Its translation: CASSLTLGLAGWTFYEQFF.

This chain joins TRBV28 and TRBJ2-7; D gene uncertain. CDR1 is MDHEN and CDR2 is SYDVKM in the germline V gene. The CDR3 loop spans 14 amino acids. The germline V and J ends were trimmed by 3 bases and 4 bases, with 13 bases remaining between them. CDR3 residues: CASSFGGELYEQYF. The CDR3 bases are TGTGCCAGCAGTTTCGGTGGGGAACTGTACGAGCAGTACTTC.